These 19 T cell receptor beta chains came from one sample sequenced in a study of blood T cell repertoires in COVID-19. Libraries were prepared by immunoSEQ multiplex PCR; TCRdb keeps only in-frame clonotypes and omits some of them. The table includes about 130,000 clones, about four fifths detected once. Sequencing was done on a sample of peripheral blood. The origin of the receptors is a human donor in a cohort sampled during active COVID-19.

The chain's CDR3 is CASNRQGMNTEAFF. Written as DNA, the CDR3 is TGTGCCAGTAATCGGCAGGGGATGAACACTGAAGCTTTCTTT. The rearrangement links TRBV19 to TRBJ1-1; tentative D call: TRBD1 (6 bases). The CDR3 loop spans 14 amino acids. Germline CDR1 LNHDA, CDR2 SQIVND (reference sequence). V was clipped by 7 bases and J by 0 bases, with 12 bases between them.

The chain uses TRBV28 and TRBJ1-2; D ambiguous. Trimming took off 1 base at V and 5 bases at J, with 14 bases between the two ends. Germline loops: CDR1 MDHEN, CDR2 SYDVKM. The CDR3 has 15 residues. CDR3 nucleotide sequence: TGTGCCAGCAGTTTATTAGGCGGCATTGGGTATGGCTACACCTTC. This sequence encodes CASSLLGGIGYGYTF.

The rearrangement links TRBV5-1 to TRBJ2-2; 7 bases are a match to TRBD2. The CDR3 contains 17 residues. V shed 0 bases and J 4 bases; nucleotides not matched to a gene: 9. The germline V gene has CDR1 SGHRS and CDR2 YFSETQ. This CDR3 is CASSLALAGASTGELFF. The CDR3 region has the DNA TGCGCCAGCAGCTTGGCCTTGGCGGGAGCATCCACCGGGGAGCTGTTTTTT.

CDR3 sequence reads: CASSPLAAGGDTQYF. The CDR3, as DNA: TGTGCCAGCTCCCCCCTGGCGGCGGGGGGAGATACGCAGTATTTT. The gene calls are TRBV7-9 and TRBJ2-3; 8 bases fit TRBD2. V shed 8 bases, J shed 5 bases, and the junction held 12 bases outside the gene matches. Germline-derived CDR1 and CDR2 are SEHNR and FQNEAQ (reference sequence). This CDR3 region has 15 residues.

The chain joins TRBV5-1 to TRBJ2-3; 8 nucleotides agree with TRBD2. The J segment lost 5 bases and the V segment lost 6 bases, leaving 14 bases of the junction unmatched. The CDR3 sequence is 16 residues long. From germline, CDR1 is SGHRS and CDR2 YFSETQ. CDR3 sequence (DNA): TGCGCCAGCACCCCCGCGGGGGGTCAGCTGGTAGATACGCAGTATTTT. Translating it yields CASTPAGGQLVDTQYF. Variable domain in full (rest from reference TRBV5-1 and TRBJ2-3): KAGVTQTPRYLIKTRGQQVTLSCSPISGHRSVSWYQQTPGQGLQFLFEYFSETQRNKGNFPGRFSGRQFSNSRSEMNVSTLELGDSALYLCASTPAGGQLVDTQYFGPGTRLTVL.

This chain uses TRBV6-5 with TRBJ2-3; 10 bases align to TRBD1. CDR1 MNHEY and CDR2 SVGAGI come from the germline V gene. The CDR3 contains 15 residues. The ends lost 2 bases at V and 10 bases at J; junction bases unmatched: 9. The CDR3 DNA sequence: TGTGCCAGCAGTTACACAACGACAGGGGGCGACGCGCAGTATTTT. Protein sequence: CASSYTTTGGDAQYF.

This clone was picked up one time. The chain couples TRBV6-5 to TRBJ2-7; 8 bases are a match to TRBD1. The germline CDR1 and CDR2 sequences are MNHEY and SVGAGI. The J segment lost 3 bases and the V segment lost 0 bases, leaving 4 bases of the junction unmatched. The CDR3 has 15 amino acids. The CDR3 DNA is TGTGCCAGCAGTTACTCTGGACAGGGAGTCTACGAGCAGTACTTC. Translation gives CASSYSGQGVYEQYF.

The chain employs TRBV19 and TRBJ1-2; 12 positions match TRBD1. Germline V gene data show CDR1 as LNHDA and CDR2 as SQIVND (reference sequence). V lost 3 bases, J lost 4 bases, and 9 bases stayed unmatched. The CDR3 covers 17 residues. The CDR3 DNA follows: TGTGCCAGTAGTATGGGGACAGGGGGCCCCGTTTCCTATGGCTACACCTTC. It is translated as CASSMGTGGPVSYGYTF.

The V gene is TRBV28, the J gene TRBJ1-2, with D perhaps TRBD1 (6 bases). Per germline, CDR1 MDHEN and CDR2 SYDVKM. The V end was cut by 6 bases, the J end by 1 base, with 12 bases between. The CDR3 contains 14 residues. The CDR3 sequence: CASRSPGDNYGYTF. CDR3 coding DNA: TGTGCCAGCAGATCTCCAGGGGATAACTATGGCTACACCTTC.

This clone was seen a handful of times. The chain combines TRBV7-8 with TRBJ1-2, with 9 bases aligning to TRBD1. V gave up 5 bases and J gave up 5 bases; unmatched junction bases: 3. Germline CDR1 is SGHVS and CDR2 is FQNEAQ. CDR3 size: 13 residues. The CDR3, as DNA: TGTGCCAGCAGCCCGGGACAGGGATATGGCTACACCTTC. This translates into CASSPGQGYGYTF.

The DNA for the CDR3 is TGTGCCAGCAGTGAGCTTGCGGCTAACTATGGCTACACCTTC. It translates to CASSELAANYGYTF. The chain recombines TRBV6-1 with TRBJ1-2; no reliable D call. V lost 3 bases to trimming and J lost 0 bases, with 8 bases between them. Germline assignment: CDR1 MNHNS and CDR2 SASEGT. The CDR3 has 14 amino acids.

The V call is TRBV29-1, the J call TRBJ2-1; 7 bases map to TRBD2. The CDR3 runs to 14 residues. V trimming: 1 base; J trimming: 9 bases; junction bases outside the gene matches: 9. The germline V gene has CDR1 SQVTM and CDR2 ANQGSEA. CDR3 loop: CSVEAVWGGAEQFF. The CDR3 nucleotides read TGCAGCGTTGAAGCTGTCTGGGGAGGGGCTGAGCAGTTCTTC.

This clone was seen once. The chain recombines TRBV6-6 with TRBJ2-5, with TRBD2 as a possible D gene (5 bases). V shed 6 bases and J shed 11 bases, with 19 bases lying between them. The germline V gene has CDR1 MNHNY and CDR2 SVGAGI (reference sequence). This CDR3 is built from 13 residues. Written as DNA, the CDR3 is TGTGCCAGCAGGGCAGACGGGAAGGGTGAGCAGTACTTC. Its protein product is CASRADGKGEQYF.

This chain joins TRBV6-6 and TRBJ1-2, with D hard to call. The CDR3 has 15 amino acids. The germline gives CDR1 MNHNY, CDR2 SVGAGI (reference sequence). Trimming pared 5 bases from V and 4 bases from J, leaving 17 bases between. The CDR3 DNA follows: TGTGCCAGCAGTCCCAGGTCGGCCCCGGTCTATGGCTACACCTTC. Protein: CASSPRSAPVYGYTF.

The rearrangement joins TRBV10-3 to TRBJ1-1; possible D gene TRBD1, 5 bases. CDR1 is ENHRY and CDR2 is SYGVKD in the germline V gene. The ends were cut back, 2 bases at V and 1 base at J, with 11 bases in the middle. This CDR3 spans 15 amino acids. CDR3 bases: TGTGCCATCAGTGAGATAAAAACAGGGAACACTGAAGCTTTCTTT. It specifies CAISEIKTGNTEAFF.

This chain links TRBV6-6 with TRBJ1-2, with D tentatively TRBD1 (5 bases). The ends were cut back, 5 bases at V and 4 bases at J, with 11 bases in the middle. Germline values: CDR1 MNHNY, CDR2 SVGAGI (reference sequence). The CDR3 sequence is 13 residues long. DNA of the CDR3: TGTGCCAGCAGTCAGACAGCCAGCTATGGCTACACCTTC. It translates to CASSQTASYGYTF.

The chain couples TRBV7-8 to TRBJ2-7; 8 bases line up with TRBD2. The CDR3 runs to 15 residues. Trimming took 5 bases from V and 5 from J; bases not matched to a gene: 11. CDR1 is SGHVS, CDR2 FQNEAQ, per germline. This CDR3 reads CASSPYPGLVNEQYF. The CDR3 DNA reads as TGTGCCAGCAGCCCGTACCCGGGACTAGTAAACGAGCAGTACTTC.

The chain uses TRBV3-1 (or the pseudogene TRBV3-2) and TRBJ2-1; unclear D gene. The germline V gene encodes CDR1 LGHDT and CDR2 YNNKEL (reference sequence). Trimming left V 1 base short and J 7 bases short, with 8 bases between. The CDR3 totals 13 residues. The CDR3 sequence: CASSQGLPNEQFF. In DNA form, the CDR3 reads TGTGCCAGCAGCCAAGGACTCCCTAATGAGCAGTTCTTC.

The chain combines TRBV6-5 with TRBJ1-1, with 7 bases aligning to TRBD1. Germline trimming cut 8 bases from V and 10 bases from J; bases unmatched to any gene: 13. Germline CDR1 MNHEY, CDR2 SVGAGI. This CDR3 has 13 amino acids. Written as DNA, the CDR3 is TGTGCCAGCCCGGGACAGTCAATTGGAGGAGCTTTCTTT. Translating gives CASPGQSIGGAFF.